The TCR beta chain under discussion was sequenced for a study of blood T cell repertoires in COVID-19. About the research overall: In each case, the material was cDNA or gDNA derived from T cells, B-cell-depleted T cells, or PBMCs.

This study enrolled people aged roughly 18 to 89 from roughly 24 US geographic areas. Per the study methods: Reference gene primers were amplified, and this amplification served to estimate nucleated cell counts. The assay was immunoSEQ multiplex PCR, and TCRdb's table has in-frame clones only and misses some. That table gives V, J and clone size, and the DNA gave D and trimming. Of almost 400,000 clones listed, around nine tenths were seen once; the top ten hold about 0.89%. This CDR3 has 16 amino acids. Trimming left V 0 bases short and J 1 base short, with 11 bases between. Germline V gene sequence: CDR1 SGDLS, CDR2 YYNGEE.

The sample consisted of PBMCs or T cells enriched from blood (not recorded which). This receptor was obtained from a woman aged 25-40 years with acute COVID-19. J is TRBJ2-1 and V is TRBV9; D perhaps matches TRBD1 (5 bases). CDR3: CASSVAEAGSYNEQFF. Written as DNA, the CDR3 is TGTGCCAGCAGCGTAGCTGAGGCAGGGTCCTACAATGAGCAGTTCTTC.